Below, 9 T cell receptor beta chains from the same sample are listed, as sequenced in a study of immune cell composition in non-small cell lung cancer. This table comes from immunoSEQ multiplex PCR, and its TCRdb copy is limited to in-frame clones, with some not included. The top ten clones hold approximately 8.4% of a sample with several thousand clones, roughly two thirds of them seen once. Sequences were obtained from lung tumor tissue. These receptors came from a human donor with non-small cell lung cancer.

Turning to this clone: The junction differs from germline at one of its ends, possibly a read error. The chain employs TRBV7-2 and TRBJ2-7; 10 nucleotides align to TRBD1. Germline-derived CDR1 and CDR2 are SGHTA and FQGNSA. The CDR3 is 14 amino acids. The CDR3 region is CASSRQGASHEQYF. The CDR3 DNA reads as TGTGCCAGCAGCCGACAGGGGGCCTCCCACGAGCAGTACTTC.

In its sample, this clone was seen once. As DNA, the CDR3 is TGTGCCAGCAGCTTCGGACTAGCGGGAGATGCGATAGATACGCAGTATTTT. As protein: CASSFGLAGDAIDTQYF. The rearrangement joins TRBV5-4 to TRBJ2-3; 13 bases line up with TRBD2. From germline, CDR1 is SGHNT and CDR2 YYREEE (reference sequence). Trimming removed 2 bases from V and 5 bases from J; junction bases left unmatched: 8. This CDR3 has 17 residues.

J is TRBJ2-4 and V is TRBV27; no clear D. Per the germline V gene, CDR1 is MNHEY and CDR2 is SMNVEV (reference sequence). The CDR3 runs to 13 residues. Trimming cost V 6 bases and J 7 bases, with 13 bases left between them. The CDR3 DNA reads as TGTGCCAGCAGAAAGAACGTCGGGAACATTCAGTACTTC. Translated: CASRKNVGNIQYF.

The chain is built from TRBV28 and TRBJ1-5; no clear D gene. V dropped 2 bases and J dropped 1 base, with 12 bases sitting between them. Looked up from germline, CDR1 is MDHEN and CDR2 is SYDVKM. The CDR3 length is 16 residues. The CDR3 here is CASSLIYSKSNQPQHF. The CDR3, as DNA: TGTGCCAGCAGTTTAATATACAGCAAGAGCAATCAGCCCCAGCATTTT.

The CDR3 is CATSRGRGASTDTQYF. CDR3 coding DNA: TGTGCCACCAGCAGGGGCCGGGGGGCTAGCACAGATACGCAGTATTTT. V gene TRBV15 combines with J gene TRBJ2-3; TRBD2 might be the D (7 bases). CDR3 length: 16 residues. V was cut by 3 bases and J by 0 bases, with 13 bases left in between. Germline loops: CDR1 LNHNV, CDR2 YYDKDF (reference sequence).

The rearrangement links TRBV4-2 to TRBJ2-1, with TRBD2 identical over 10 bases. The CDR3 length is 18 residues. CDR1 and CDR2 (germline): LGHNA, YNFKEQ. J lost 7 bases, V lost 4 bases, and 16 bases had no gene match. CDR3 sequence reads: CASSRLPPRSGGSNEQFF. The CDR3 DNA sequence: TGTGCCAGCAGCCGACTTCCCCCACGTAGCGGGGGGTCTAATGAGCAGTTCTTC.

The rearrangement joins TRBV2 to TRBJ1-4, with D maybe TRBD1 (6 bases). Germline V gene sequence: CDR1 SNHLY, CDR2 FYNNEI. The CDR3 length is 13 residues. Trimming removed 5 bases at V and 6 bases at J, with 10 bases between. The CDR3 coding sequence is TGTGCCAGCAGTCGGACAGCCTATGAAAAACTGTTTTTT. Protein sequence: CASSRTAYEKLFF.

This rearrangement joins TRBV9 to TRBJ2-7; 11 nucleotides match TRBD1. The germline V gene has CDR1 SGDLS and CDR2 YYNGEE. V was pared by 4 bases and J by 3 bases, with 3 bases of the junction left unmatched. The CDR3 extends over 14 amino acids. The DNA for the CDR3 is TGTGCCAGCAGCACCGGGACAGGGGGCTACGAGCAGTACTTC. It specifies CASSTGTGGYEQYF.

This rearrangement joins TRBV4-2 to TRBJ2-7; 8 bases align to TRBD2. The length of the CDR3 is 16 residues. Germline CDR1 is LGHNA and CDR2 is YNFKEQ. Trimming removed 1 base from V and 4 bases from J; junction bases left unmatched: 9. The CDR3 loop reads CASSQAGGLAPYEQYF. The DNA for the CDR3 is TGTGCCAGCAGCCAAGCGGGGGGGCTAGCCCCTTACGAGCAGTACTTC.